A single TCR beta chain is shown here with its context. Assay: immunoSEQ multiplex PCR; the TCRdb copy retains only in-frame clones and omits some. Of about 1.1 million clones in the sample, roughly 80% are singletons; the top ten hold 0.89%. Per germline, CDR1 SGHTA and CDR2 FQGNSA. After removal of 1 base from V and 8 bases from J, the junction contained 5 bases not matched to a gene. CDR3 length: 15 residues. CD45RA+ naive and CD45RA-negative memory subsets were separated from CD4+ cells. The data belong to a study of shared clonotypes between healthy human individuals. Sequencing was carried out using memory CD4+ T cells from PBMCs. Subset in this sample: CD45RA-negative fraction. This rearrangement joins TRBV7-2 to TRBJ1-4, with TRBD1 matching 9 bases. The TCR comes from a man between 18 and 29 years old in good health. Some clones in this sample may be carry-over from other donors' samples. CDR3 sequence reads: CASSLGDRDVEKLFF. CDR3 coding DNA: TGTGCCAGCAGCTTAGGGGACAGGGACGTCGAAAAACTGTTTTTT.